These T cell receptor beta chains were read from a single sample in a study of T cell repertoires in cytomegalovirus infection. What these receptors recognize is not known. TCRdb itself ran the reads through MiXCR, one entry per CDR3 protein. The repertoire has 650,000 to 900,000 distinct CDR3 sequences, about 31% of them found once; the top ten carry 9.5% to 15%. Sequences were derived from cultured CD8+ T cells from PBMCs, sampled from culture after CMV antigen stimulation. These receptors originate from a human donor in good health (CMV status not recorded). Some clones in this sample may be carry-over from other donors' samples. Each CDR3 is given with its conserved first and last residue. A D gene is named only where the DNA matches it firmly. Clone size is given for some rows only: seen once, a few or many times, or a class if the clone is expanded.

TRBJ1-2,TRBV7-9,NA,NA,TGTGCCAGCAGCAAGACCCACGGGGGGGGGCCCCATGGCTACACCTTC,CASSKTHGGGPHGYTF
TRBJ1-4,TRBV7-6,NA,many,TGTGCCAGCAGCACCCGCCTCGAGGGGGGCGGGGAAAAACTGTTTTTT,CASSTRLEGGGEKLFF
TRBJ2-1,TRBV7-3,NA,NA,TGTGCCAGCAGCTTTTCAAGGGACGGGGCGGATGAGCAGTTCTTC,CASSFSRDGADEQFF
TRBJ2-1,TRBV7-9,NA,few,TGTGCCAGCAGCCCCCGACAGAGCTCCTACAATGAGCAGTTCTTC,CASSPRQSSYNEQFF
TRBJ2-5,TRBV28,TRBD2,NA,TGTGCCAGTGACGGGGGGGAGCGAGAGACCCAGTACTTC,CASDGGERETQYF
TRBJ2-1,TRBV6-1,TRBD1,few,TGTGCCAGCACCACTCTCCGGGACAGGGCCGACAATGAGCAGTTCTTC,CASTTLRDRADNEQFF
TRBJ2-1,TRBV27,TRBD2,few,TGTGCCAGCAGAATAGATTCCGGGACTAGCTCTTTGAATGAGCAGTTCTTC,CASRIDSGTSSLNEQFF
TRBJ1-5,TRBV27,TRBD1,NA,TGTGCCAGCAGTCGGGACAGGGGTCAGCAGCCCCAGCATTTT,CASSRDRGQQPQHF
TRBJ2-6,TRBV20-1,NA,NA,TGCAGTGCTAGAGATCTGTCAGGATTATCTGGGGCCAACGTCCTGACTTTC,CSARDLSGLSGANVLTF
TRBJ2-2,TRBV4-1,NA,few,TGCGCCAGCAGCCAAAGGGACACAACCACCGGGGAGCTGTTTTTT,CASSQRDTTTGELFF
TRBJ2-5,TRBV7-9,NA,few,TGTGCCAGCAGCTTAAGGGGCGGTAACCAAGAGACCCAGTACTTC,CASSLRGGNQETQYF
TRBJ2-1,TRBV6-5,NA,NA,TGTGCCAGCAGTTACTTCAGGGGCAACGAGCAGTTCTTC,CASSYFRGNEQFF
TRBJ1-3,TRBV28,NA,NA,TGTGCCAGCAGTTTAATAAACGGAAACACCATATATTTT,CASSLINGNTIYF
TRBJ2-2,TRBV7-2,NA,many,TGTGCCAGCAGCTTAGGGCGCAGGGCGAACACCGGGGAGCTGTTTTTT,CASSLGRRANTGELFF
TRBJ1-1,TRBV27,TRBD1,once,TGTGCCAGCAGTTTCGGGACAGGGTATTTATCTTTCTTT,CASSFGTGYLSFF
TRBJ2-5,TRBV7-6,TRBD1,NA,TGTGCCAGCAGCCAAAACACAGGGGTTGAAGGGGAGACCCAGTACTTC,CASSQNTGVEGETQYF
TRBJ2-2,TRBV6-6,NA,few,TGTGCCAGCAGTTTCAAGGGGGCCGGGGAGCTGTTTTTT,CASSFKGAGELFF
TRBJ1-5,TRBV12-3/TRBV12-4,NA,NA,TGTGCCAGCAACAACCTAATCCAGCCCCAGCATTTT,CASNNLIQPQHF
TRBJ2-1,TRBV10-3,TRBD2,NA,TGTGCCATCAGTGAGGACACTAGCGGGGGACCGGGTGAGCTGTTCTTC,CAISEDTSGGPGELFF
TRBJ2-2,TRBV7-9,NA,medium-sized,TGTGCCAGCAGCTTACTAGGACAGCTAAACACCGGGGAGCTGTTTTTT,CASSLLGQLNTGELFF
TRBJ1-5,TRBV6-5,TRBD1,NA,TGTGCCAGCAGTTACTCGGGACAGTCCAATCAGCCCCAGCATTTT,CASSYSGQSNQPQHF
TRBJ2-3,TRBV5-4,TRBD2,NA,TGTGCCACACCGGGGACTAGCCCTACAGATACGCAGTATTTT,CATPGTSPTDTQYF
TRBJ2-4,TRBV15,NA,few,TGTGCCACCAGCTGGACAGTAGCCAAAAACATTCAGTACTTC,CATSWTVAKNIQYF
TRBJ2-1,TRBV7-8,NA,many,TGTGCCAGCAAAAGCGGAGAGTACAATGAGCAGTTCTTC,CASKSGEYNEQFF
TRBJ1-4,TRBV6-6,TRBD1,NA,TGTGCCAGCACTTATGGACGGGGACAGACCAATGAAAAACTGTTTTTT,CASTYGRGQTNEKLFF
TRBJ1-1,TRBV6-1,TRBD1,NA,TGTGCCAGCAGTGAAGAGGGACAGGGCTTTGACAGCTCTGAAGCTTTCTTT,CASSEEGQGFDSSEAFF
TRBJ2-3,TRBV7-9,NA,NA,TGTGCCAGCAGCTTAGCGTTTAGCACAGATACGCAGTATTTT,CASSLAFSTDTQYF
TRBJ2-1,TRBV20-1,TRBD2,NA,TGCAGTGCTCCCCAGCGGGGGAGCTTATACAATGAGCAGTTCTTC,CSAPQRGSLYNEQFF
TRBJ2-1,TRBV6-1,TRBD2,NA,TGTGCCAGCAGTGCTCGGACTAGCGGGGGGATCCCCAACAATGAGCAGTTCTTC,CASSARTSGGIPNNEQFF